A selection of T cell receptor beta chains follows, all from one sample in a study of T cell clones after liver transplantation. Clones were read by immunoSEQ multiplex PCR, and TCRdb kept only the in-frame ones, dropping some. The table includes about 21,000 clones, roughly 92% detected once. Here the sequenced sample was CD8+ T cells from blood, taken approximately 25 months after liver transplant. The receptors come from a human patient who received a liver transplant. Some T cells may trace back to the graft donor. Each CDR3 is given with its conserved first and last residue. The order of the fields is D gene, CDR3 length, clone size, V gene, J gene, CDR3 DNA, CDR3 protein. A D gene is named only where the DNA matches it firmly. Only part of the rows carry a size: once, few, many, or a class if the clone is expanded.

TRBD1	15	-	TRBV4-1	TRBJ2-7	TGCGCCAGCAGCCACGGACAGGGGGAAGGCTACGAGCAGTACTTC	CASSHGQGEGYEQYF
-	13	-	TRBV18	TRBJ2-5	TGTGCCAGCTCACCACCACTCGGGGAGACCCAGTACTTC	CASSPPLGETQYF
-	14	-	TRBV15	TRBJ2-7	TGTGCCACCAGCAGGGGGACGGGTGGTTACGAGCAGTACTTC	CATSRGTGGYEQYF
-	10	-	TRBV27	TRBJ2-7	TGTGCCAGCAGTGACTACGAGCAGTACTTC	CASSDYEQYF
TRBD2	17	-	TRBV29-1	TRBJ2-1	TGCAGCGTTGAGGTATTGGTCGGGAGGGCTTCCTACAATGAGCAGTTCTTC	CSVEVLVGRASYNEQFF
TRBD2	18	-	TRBV11-2	TRBJ2-2	TGTGCCAGCAGCTTAGAGAGGGCTAGCGGGAGAAAAATCGGGGAGCTGTTTTTT	CASSLERASGRKIGELFF
-	15	-	TRBV4-3	TRBJ2-3	TGCGCCAGCAGCCCGACCTGGGACTGCACAGATACGCAGTATTTT	CASSPTWDCTDTQYF
TRBD2	16	-	TRBV2	TRBJ2-7	TGTGCCAGCAGAGTCGGAACGGGGGGGCGCAGAGACGAGCAGTACTTC	CASRVGTGGRRDEQYF
-	15	-	TRBV13	TRBJ2-7	TGTGCCAGCAGCTTAGGCAGGGACACAGCACACGAGCAGTACTTC	CASSLGRDTAHEQYF
TRBD2	14	-	TRBV6-5	TRBJ2-5	TGTGCCAGCAGTTACCGTAGCGGGAGTAAGACCCAGTACTTC	CASSYRSGSKTQYF
-	19	-	TRBV4-2	TRBJ2-2	TGTGCCAGCAGCCAAGATTTGGGGACAGCGGGGACGAACACCGGGGAGCTGTTTTTT	CASSQDLGTAGTNTGELFF
-	14	-	TRBV5-1	TRBJ2-7	TGCGCCAGCAGCTTGTGGGGCAGCCAGGAGGGGCAGTACTTC	CASSLWGSQEGQYF
-	13	-	TRBV2	TRBJ2-3	TGTGCCAGTCAACCTAGGGAGGCGAATACGCAGTATTTT	CASQPREANTQYF
TRBD1	15	-	TRBV11-2	TRBJ2-7	TGTGCCAGCAGCGACCGGGACAGGGGCCCCTTTGAGCAGTACTTC	CASSDRDRGPFEQYF
TRBD2	14	-	TRBV7-6	TRBJ2-3	TGTGCCAGCAGCTTGAGCGGGAAGGCAGATACGCAGTATTTT	CASSLSGKADTQYF
-	16	-	TRBV28	TRBJ1-3	TGTGCCAGCAGTTTAGTTTCTAGGACTCTTGGAAACACCATATATTTT	CASSLVSRTLGNTIYF
-	14	-	TRBV27	TRBJ1-5	TGTGCCAGCAGTTTCTTAGGGATCGATCAGCCCCAGCATTTT	CASSFLGIDQPQHF
TRBD2	15	-	TRBV7-2	TRBJ2-2	TGTGCCAGCAGCTTAGGGATAGCGGGGACCGGGGAGCTGTTTTTT	CASSLGIAGTGELFF
-	13	-	TRBV9	TRBJ1-1	TGTGCCAGCAGCGTAGTTGCGAACACTGAAGCTTTCTTT	CASSVVANTEAFF
TRBD2	16	-	TRBV13	TRBJ2-1	TGTGCCAGCAGCCCATGGACTAGCGGGTCCTACAATGAGCAGTTCTTC	CASSPWTSGSYNEQFF
-	14	-	TRBV27	TRBJ2-5	TGTGCCAGCAGCACCCGACAGCCACAAGAGACCCAGTACTTC	CASSTRQPQETQYF
TRBD2	13	-	TRBV29-1	TRBJ2-7	TGCAGCGTTGTGGTAGCGGGAGTGCGCGAGCAGTACTTC	CSVVVAGVREQYF
-	16	medium-sized	TRBV9	TRBJ2-5	TGTGCCAGCAGCGTAGTGGCTACCCTGTACCAAGAGACCCAGTACTTC	CASSVVATLYQETQYF
-	13	-	TRBV5-1	TRBJ2-7	TGCGCCAGCAGCTTGGGACCTACCTACGAGCAGTACTTC	CASSLGPTYEQYF
-	17	medium-sized	TRBV7-3	TRBJ2-1	TGTGCCAGCAGCTCTCTTACCACAAACCGCGGGGTAGGAGAGCAGTTCTTC	CASSSLTTNRGVGEQFF
-	13	-	TRBV5-6	TRBJ2-7	TGTGCCAGCAGCTCCGGTGGGGGATACGAGCAGTACTTC	CASSSGGGYEQYF
-	14	-	TRBV9	TRBJ2-5	TGTGCCAGCAGCGGCAAGGTGGGATACGAGACCCAGTACTTC	CASSGKVGYETQYF
TRBD1	14	-	TRBV7-9	TRBJ1-4	TGTGCCAGCAGCTCCCCAGGGGGCAAGGAAAAACTGTTTTTT	CASSSPGGKEKLFF
-	14	-	TRBV29-1	TRBJ2-1	TGCAGCGTTGATTTCGAGTACCCTTACAATGAGCAGTTCTTC	CSVDFEYPYNEQFF
-	15	-	TRBV10-3	TRBJ2-7	TGTGCCATCAGTGCGGTTTCGGACAGATCCTACGAGCAGTACTTC	CAISAVSDRSYEQYF
-	13	-	TRBV19	TRBJ2-1	TGTGCCAGCAGACCCCGGGTGGCCTATGAGCAGTTCTTC	CASRPRVAYEQFF
-	13	-	TRBV11-2	TRBJ2-7	TGTGCCAGCAGCTCTGACAGAACCTACGAGCAGTACTTC	CASSSDRTYEQYF
TRBD2	15	-	TRBV19	TRBJ2-1	TGTGCCAGTAGTCATTGGCTAGCGGGAGCTGGTGAGCAGTTCTTC	CASSHWLAGAGEQFF
-	17	once	TRBV2	TRBJ1-5	TGTGCCAGCAGTGAAGGCAGGGGTATAATGGGCAATCAGCCCCAGCATTTT	CASSEGRGIMGNQPQHF
-	13	once	TRBV4-2	TRBJ1-6	TGTGCCAGCAGCCAAGATCAGCGAGCACCCCTCCACTTT	CASSQDQRAPLHF
-	14	-	TRBV7-6	TRBJ1-3	TGTGCCAGCAGCTTAGCTGGAATGGGAAACACCATATATTTT	CASSLAGMGNTIYF
-	13	-	TRBV5-1	TRBJ2-7	TGCGCCAGCAGCTTCCTAACAGGGAACGAGCAGTACTTC	CASSFLTGNEQYF
-	14	-	TRBV9	TRBJ2-7	TGTGCCAGCAGCGTAGGGGCAGGCACGTACGAGCAGTACTTC	CASSVGAGTYEQYF
TRBD1	15	-	TRBV11-3	TRBJ1-2	TGTGCCAGCAGCCCCCAGGAGGGGGCGGGCTATGGCTACACCTTC	CASSPQEGAGYGYTF
-	14	-	TRBV11-2	TRBJ2-1	TGTGCCAGCAGCTCTGCCGTAGCGGACAATGAGCAGTTCTTC	CASSSAVADNEQFF
TRBD2	18	-	TRBV29-1	TRBJ2-3	TGCAGCGTTGAAGATCCCCTAACTAGCGGGAGTGGCACAGATACGCAGTATTTT	CSVEDPLTSGSGTDTQYF
-	15	-	TRBV7-2	TRBJ2-1	TGTGCCAGCAGCTTGTCCGGGAACCCCCTCAATGAGCAGTTCTTC	CASSLSGNPLNEQFF
TRBD1	16	-	TRBV10-3	TRBJ1-5	TGTGCCATCAGTCTGACAGGGGGGGTATCGGACCAGCCCCAGCATTTT	CAISLTGGVSDQPQHF
TRBD2	12	-	TRBV4-1	TRBJ2-7	TGCGCCAGCAGCCAAGAGCGGGGGGAGCAGTACTTC	CASSQERGEQYF
-	14	-	TRBV28	TRBJ2-2	TGTGCCAGCAGTGCAAACAATCAGGGGATCAAGCTGTTTTTT	CASSANNQGIKLFF